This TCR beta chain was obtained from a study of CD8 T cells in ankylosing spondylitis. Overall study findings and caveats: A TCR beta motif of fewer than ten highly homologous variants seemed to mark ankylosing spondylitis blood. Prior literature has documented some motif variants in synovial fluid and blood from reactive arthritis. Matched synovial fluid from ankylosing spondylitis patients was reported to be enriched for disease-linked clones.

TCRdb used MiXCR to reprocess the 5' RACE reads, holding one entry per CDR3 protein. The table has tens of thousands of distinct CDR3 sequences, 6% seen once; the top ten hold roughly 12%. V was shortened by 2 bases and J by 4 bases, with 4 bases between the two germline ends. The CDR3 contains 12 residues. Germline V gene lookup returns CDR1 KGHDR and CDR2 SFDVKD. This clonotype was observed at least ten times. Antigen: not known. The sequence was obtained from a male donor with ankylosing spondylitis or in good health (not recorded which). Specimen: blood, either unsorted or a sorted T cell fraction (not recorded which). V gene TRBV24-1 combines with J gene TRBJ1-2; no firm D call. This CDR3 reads CATSDSAYGYTF. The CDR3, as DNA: TGTGCCACCAGTGATTCTGCCTATGGCTACACCTTC.